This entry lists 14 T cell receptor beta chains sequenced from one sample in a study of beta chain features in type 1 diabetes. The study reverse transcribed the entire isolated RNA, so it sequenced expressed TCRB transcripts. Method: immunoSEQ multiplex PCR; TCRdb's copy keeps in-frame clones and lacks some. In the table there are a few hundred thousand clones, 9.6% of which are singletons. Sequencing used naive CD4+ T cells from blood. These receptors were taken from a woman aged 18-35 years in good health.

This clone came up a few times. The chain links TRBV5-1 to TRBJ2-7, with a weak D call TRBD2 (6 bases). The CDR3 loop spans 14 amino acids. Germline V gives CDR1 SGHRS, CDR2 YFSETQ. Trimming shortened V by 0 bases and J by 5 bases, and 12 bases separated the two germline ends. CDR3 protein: CASSLEAGRDEQYF. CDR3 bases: TGCGCCAGCAGCTTGGAGGCGGGGCGGGACGAGCAGTACTTC.

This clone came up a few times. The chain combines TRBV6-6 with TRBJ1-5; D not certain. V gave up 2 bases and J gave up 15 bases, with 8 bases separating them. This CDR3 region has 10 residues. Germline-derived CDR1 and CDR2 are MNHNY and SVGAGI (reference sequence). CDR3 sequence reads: CASSYGRPHF. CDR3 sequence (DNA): TGTGCCAGCAGTTACGGCAGGCCGCATTTT.

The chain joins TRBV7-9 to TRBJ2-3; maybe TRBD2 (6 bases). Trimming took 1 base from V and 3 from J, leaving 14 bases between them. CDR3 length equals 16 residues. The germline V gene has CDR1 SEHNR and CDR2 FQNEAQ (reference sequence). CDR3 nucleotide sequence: TGTGCCAGCAGCTTAGGACAATACGGAGGGACAGATACGCAGTATTTT. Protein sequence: CASSLGQYGGTDTQYF.

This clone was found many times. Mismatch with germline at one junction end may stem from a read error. As DNA, the CDR3 is TGTGCTAGCAGCGAAGGGGGAGTCGGAGAGACCCAGTACTTC. It yields the protein CASSEGGVGETQYF. The chain is built from TRBV7-7 and TRBJ2-5; D perhaps matches TRBD1 (6 bases). Germline V lookup: CDR1 SSHAT, CDR2 FNYEAQ (reference sequence). CDR3 length: 14 amino acids.

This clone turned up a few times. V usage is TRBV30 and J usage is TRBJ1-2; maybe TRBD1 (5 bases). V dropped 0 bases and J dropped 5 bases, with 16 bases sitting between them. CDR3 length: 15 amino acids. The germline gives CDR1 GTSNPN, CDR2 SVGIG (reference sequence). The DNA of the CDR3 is TGTGCCTGGAGTGTACGTAAAGGGGCGGGATATGGCTACACCTTC. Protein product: CAWSVRKGAGYGYTF.

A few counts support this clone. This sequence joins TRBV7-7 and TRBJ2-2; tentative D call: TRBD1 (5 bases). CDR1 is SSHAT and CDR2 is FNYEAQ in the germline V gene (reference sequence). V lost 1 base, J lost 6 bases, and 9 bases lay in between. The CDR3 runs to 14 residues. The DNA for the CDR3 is TGTGCCAGCAGCTTAGGTTCAGGGCCCGGGGAGCTGTTTTTT. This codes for CASSLGSGPGELFF.

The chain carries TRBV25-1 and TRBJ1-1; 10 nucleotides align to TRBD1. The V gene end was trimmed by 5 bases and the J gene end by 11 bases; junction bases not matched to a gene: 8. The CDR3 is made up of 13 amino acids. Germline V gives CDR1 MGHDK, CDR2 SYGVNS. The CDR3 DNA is TGTGCCAGCAGTTTTCCCGGGACAGGGGAGGCTTTCTTT. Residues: CASSFPGTGEAFF.

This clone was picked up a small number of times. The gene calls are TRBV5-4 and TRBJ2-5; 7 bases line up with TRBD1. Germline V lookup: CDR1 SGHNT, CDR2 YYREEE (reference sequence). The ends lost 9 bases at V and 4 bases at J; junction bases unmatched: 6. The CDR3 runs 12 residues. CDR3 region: CAIQGVRETQYF. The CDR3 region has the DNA TGTGCCATCCAGGGGGTACGAGAGACCCAGTACTTC.

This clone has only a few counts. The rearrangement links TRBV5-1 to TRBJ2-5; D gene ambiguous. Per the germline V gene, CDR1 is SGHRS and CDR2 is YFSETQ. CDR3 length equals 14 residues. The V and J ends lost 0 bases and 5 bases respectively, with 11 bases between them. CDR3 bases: TGCGCCAGCAGCTTGGACTCTCATGCGGAGACCCAGTACTTC. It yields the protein CASSLDSHAETQYF.

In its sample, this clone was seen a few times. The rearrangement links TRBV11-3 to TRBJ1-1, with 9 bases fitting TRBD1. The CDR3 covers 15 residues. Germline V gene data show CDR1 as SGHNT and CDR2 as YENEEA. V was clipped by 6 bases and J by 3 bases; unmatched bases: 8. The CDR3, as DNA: TGTGCCAGCAGGAGTACGGGACAGGGAGACACTGAAGCTTTCTTT. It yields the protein CASRSTGQGDTEAFF.

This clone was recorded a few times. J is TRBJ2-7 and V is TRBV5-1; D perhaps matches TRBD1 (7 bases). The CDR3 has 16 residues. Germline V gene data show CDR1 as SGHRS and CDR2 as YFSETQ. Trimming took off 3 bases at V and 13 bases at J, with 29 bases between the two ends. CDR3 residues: CASSSDAGRQGTILYF. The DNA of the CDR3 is TGCGCCAGCAGCTCCGACGCGGGACGACAGGGTACTATCCTTTACTTC.

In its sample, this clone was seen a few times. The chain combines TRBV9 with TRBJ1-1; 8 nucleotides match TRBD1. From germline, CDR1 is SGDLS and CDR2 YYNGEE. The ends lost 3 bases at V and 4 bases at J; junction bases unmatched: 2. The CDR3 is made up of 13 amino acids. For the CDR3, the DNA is TGTGCCAGCAGCGGGACAGGGACCACTGAAGCTTTCTTT. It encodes CASSGTGTTEAFF.

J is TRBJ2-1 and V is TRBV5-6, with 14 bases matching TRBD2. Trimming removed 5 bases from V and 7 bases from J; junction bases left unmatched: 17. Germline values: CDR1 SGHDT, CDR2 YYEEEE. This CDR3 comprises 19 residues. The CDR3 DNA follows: TGTGCCAGCAGGTCGAGACTAGCGGGGGGGCCGGTTTTCTCGAATGAGCAGTTCTTC. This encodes CASRSRLAGGPVFSNEQFF.

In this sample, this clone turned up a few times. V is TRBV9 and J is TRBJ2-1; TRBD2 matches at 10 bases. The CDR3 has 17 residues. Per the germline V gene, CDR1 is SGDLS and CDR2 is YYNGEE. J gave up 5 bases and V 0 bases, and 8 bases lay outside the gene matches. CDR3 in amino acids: CASSVVGQLAGNNEQFF. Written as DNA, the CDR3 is TGTGCCAGCAGCGTAGTAGGTCAACTAGCGGGGAACAATGAGCAGTTCTTC.